The 19 T cell receptor beta chains reported below all come from one sample, sequenced in a study of blood T cell repertoires in COVID-19. Clones were sequenced by immunoSEQ multiplex PCR, and TCRdb holds only the in-frame ones, with some missing. The sample includes 60,000 or so clones, more than 60% seen only once; the top ten take 4.9%. The sequencing input was peripheral blood. The receptors were gathered from a human donor in a cohort sampled during active COVID-19.

This clone was recorded only once. The chain has TRBV21-1 and TRBJ1-2; TRBD1, the D gene given by the table, was not confirmed from the DNA. TRBV21-1 is termed a pseudogene. This CDR3 has 17 amino acids. The CDR3 here is CASSTNPGQQINYGYTF. CDR3 nucleotide sequence: TGTGCCAGCAGCACCAACCCGGGACAGCAAATTAACTATGGCTACACCTTC.

The genes are TRBV11-2 and TRBJ2-7; TRBD2 agrees at 8 bases. CDR3 size: 18 residues. Per germline, CDR1 SGHAT and CDR2 FQNNGV. V lost 4 bases and J lost 4; bases outside the gene matches: 18. The CDR3 region has the DNA TGTGCCAGCAGCTCAACGATCCTCGGGGGGGGGCGTAGGTACGAGCAGTACTTC. It encodes CASSSTILGGGRRYEQYF.

CDR3 loop: CASRLQGGRTEAFF. In nucleotides, the CDR3 is TGTGCCAGCAGGTTACAGGGGGGTCGGACTGAAGCTTTCTTT. This sequence joins TRBV7-2 and TRBJ1-1; TRBD1 aligns across 8 bases. The CDR3 has 14 amino acids. V lost 6 bases and J lost 5; bases outside the gene matches: 8. Looked up from germline, CDR1 is SGHTA and CDR2 is FQGNSA.

The V and J genes are TRBV18 and TRBJ1-1; D gene ambiguous. V lost 3 bases to trimming and J lost 12 bases, with 17 bases between them. This CDR3 region has 13 residues. In germline, CDR1 is KGHSH, CDR2 LQKENI. As DNA, the CDR3 is TGTGCCAGCTCACCCACCTCCGCGGTTGAGTCTTTCTTT. It specifies CASSPTSAVESFF. The full variable domain, in which reference TRBV18 and TRBJ1-1 provide the parts outside the CDR3, is NAGVMQNPRHLVRRRGQEARLRCSPMKGHSHVYWYRQLPEEGLKFMVYLQKENIIDESGMPKERFSAEFPKEGPSILRIQQVVRGDSAAYFCASSPTSAVESFFGQGTRLTVV.

CDR3 coding DNA: TGTGCCAGCAGCCGAGGGAGCGACAATGAGCAGTTCTTC. Amino acid sequence: CASSRGSDNEQFF. The chain has TRBV4-2 and TRBJ2-1, with D perhaps matching TRBD2 (5 bases). With 4 bases removed from V and 5 bases from J, the gap between germline ends came to 9 bases. Germline V gene lookup returns CDR1 LGHNA and CDR2 YNFKEQ. The CDR3 is 13 residues long.

Turning to this clone: At the DNA level, this CDR3 is encoded by other sequences in the same sample as well. The CDR3, as DNA: TGTGCCAGTAGTATATACCGGGGCTCTGGGGCCAACGTCCTGACTTTC. Encoded protein: CASSIYRGSGANVLTF. This chain uses TRBV19 with TRBJ2-6, with a possible D match to TRBD2 (5 bases). V lost 2 bases, J lost 0 bases, and 8 bases lay in between. The germline gives CDR1 LNHDA, CDR2 SQIVND (reference sequence). CDR3 length equals 16 residues.

The rearrangement joins TRBV28 to TRBJ2-3; a possible D gene is TRBD2 (6 bases). This CDR3 is built from 14 residues. The germline CDR1 and CDR2 sequences are MDHEN and SYDVKM. The ends were cut back, 3 bases at V and 2 bases at J, with 9 bases in the middle. CDR3: CASSFSGDTDTQYF. CDR3 nucleotide sequence: TGTGCCAGCAGTTTCTCGGGGGACACAGATACGCAGTATTTT. The full variable domain, rest sourced from reference TRBV28 and TRBJ2-3, is DVKVTQSSRYLVKRTGEKVFLECVQDMDHENMFWYRQDPGLGLRLIYFSYDVKMKEKGDIPEGYSVSREKKERFSLILESASTNQTSMYLCASSFSGDTDTQYFGPGTRLTVL.

The chain combines TRBV20-1 with TRBJ1-3; no clear D. The germline V gene encodes CDR1 DFQATT and CDR2 SNEGSKA (reference sequence). Deletions cut 3 bases from V and 0 bases from J, with 9 bases between. The CDR3 extends over 14 amino acids. CDR3 protein: CSASLDSSGNTIYF. In nucleotides, the CDR3 is TGCAGTGCTAGTCTCGACTCCTCTGGAAACACCATATATTTT.

The chain couples TRBV6-1 to TRBJ1-2, with a possible D match to TRBD1 (6 bases). The CDR3 length is 14 residues. CDR1 and CDR2 from the germline V gene are MNHNS and SASEGT. V lost 1 base, J lost 5 bases, and 11 bases lay in between. This CDR3 reads CASSEGRGAYGYTF. DNA for the CDR3: TGTGCCAGCAGTGAAGGTCGGGGGGCTTATGGCTACACCTTC.

The CDR3 sequence is CASSLAGVRAFF. The CDR3 nucleotides are TGTGCCAGCAGCTTAGCCGGAGTACGAGCTTTCTTT. The chain carries TRBV13 and TRBJ1-1; D not resolved. With 1 base removed from V and 10 bases from J, the gap between germline ends came to 10 bases. The CDR3 spans 12 residues. CDR1 is PRHDT and CDR2 is FYEKMQ in the germline V gene (reference sequence). Full variable domain (missing parts from reference TRBV13 and TRBJ1-1): AAGVIQSPRHLIKEKRETATLKCYPIPRHDTVYWYQQGPGQDPQFLISFYEKMQSDKGSIPDRFSAQQFSDYHSELNMSSLELGDSALYFCASSLAGVRAFFGQGTRLTVV.

This chain connects TRBV12-5 to TRBJ1-2; no clear D gene. The length of the CDR3 is 14 residues. CDR1 is LGHNT, CDR2 FRNRAP, per germline. V lost 3 bases, J lost 8 bases, and 16 bases lay in between. CDR3 nucleotide sequence: TGTGCTAGTGGTTTTCCCGCAGGACTGGCAGGCTACACCTTC. This encodes CASGFPAGLAGYTF.

In its sample, this clone is medium-sized. This chain uses TRBV19 with TRBJ2-5; TRBD2 matches at 11 bases. After removal of 5 bases from V and 3 bases from J, the junction contained 5 bases not matched to a gene. Germline V lookup: CDR1 LNHDA, CDR2 SQIVND (reference sequence). The CDR3 sequence is 15 residues long. CDR3 residues: CASSLTSGGKETQYF. The CDR3 DNA follows: TGTGCCAGTAGTCTTACTAGCGGGGGAAAAGAGACCCAGTACTTC.

The CDR3 region has the DNA TGTGCCAGTAGTCCCGGGACAGGGGGCACTGAAGCTTTCTTT. Translation gives CASSPGTGGTEAFF. V and J are TRBV19 and TRBJ1-1, with 11 bases identical to TRBD1. The CDR3 length is 14 residues. Germline-derived CDR1 and CDR2 are LNHDA and SQIVND (reference sequence). V gave up 5 bases and J gave up 4 bases; unmatched junction bases: 3.

This chain links TRBV7-9 with TRBJ2-7, with D perhaps matching TRBD2 (5 bases). Germline-derived CDR1 and CDR2 are SEHNR and FQNEAQ (reference sequence). Trimming left V 5 bases short and J 7 bases short, with 12 bases between. This CDR3 region has 12 residues. CDR3 sequence: CASSVPEGEQYF. In DNA form, the CDR3 reads TGTGCCAGCAGCGTACCCGAGGGAGAGCAGTACTTC.

The V and J genes are TRBV10-3 and TRBJ2-7; possibly TRBD2 for D (6 bases). CDR3 size: 12 residues. The V gene lost 2 bases and the J gene lost 6 bases, with 8 bases spanning the gap. The germline CDR1 and CDR2 sequences are ENHRY and SYGVKD. The CDR3 reads CAISEGRPEQYF. CDR3 DNA: TGTGCCATCAGTGAGGGGAGGCCCGAGCAGTACTTC.

This chain connects TRBV28 to TRBJ1-5, with D possibly matching TRBD1 (5 bases). V was trimmed by 6 bases and J by 5 bases, leaving 17 bases between them. Germline V gene lookup returns CDR1 MDHEN and CDR2 SYDVKM. The CDR3 is 15 residues long. The CDR3 bases are TGTGCCAGCAGGGTTGCGGGGGGGGAATATCAGCCCCAGCATTTT. This translates into CASRVAGGEYQPQHF.

This clone was counted between two and nine times. The V and J genes are TRBV6-6 and TRBJ1-1; TRBD1 aligns across 9 bases. The junction had 2 bases not matched to a gene; V was cut back by 2 bases and J by 4 bases. CDR1 and CDR2 from the germline V gene are MNHNY and SVGAGI (reference sequence). The CDR3 covers 14 residues. The CDR3 protein is CASSYTGGGTEAFF. CDR3 sequence (DNA): TGTGCCAGCAGTTACACAGGGGGCGGCACTGAAGCTTTCTTT.

By sample fraction, this clone is medium-sized. This chain connects TRBV5-4 to TRBJ2-6; D is possibly TRBD1 (6 bases). The CDR3 totals 13 residues. Deletions cut 10 bases from V and 1 base from J, with 9 bases between. Germline assignment: CDR1 SGHNT and CDR2 YYREEE (reference sequence). CDR3 amino acids: CAARGSGANVLTF. The CDR3 nucleotides are TGTGCCGCAAGGGGGTCTGGGGCCAACGTCCTGACTTTC.

The chain joins TRBV7-2 to TRBJ1-3; the match to TRBD1 covers 11 bases. Germline CDR1 SGHTA, CDR2 FQGNSA. The CDR3 is made up of 18 amino acids. V lost 2 bases and J lost 4; bases outside the gene matches: 10. CDR3 coding DNA: TGTGCCAGCAGCTTAACGTGGGACAGGGGGTCGAAAGGAAACACCATATATTTT. Translated, it gives CASSLTWDRGSKGNTIYF. Together with reference TRBV7-2 and TRBJ1-3, the CDR3 gives the full variable domain: GAGVSQSPSNKVTEKGKDVELRCDPISGHTALYWYRQSLGQGLEFLIYFQGNSAPDKSGLPSDRFSAERTGGSVSTLTIQRTQQEDSAVYLCASSLTWDRGSKGNTIYFGEGSWLTVV.